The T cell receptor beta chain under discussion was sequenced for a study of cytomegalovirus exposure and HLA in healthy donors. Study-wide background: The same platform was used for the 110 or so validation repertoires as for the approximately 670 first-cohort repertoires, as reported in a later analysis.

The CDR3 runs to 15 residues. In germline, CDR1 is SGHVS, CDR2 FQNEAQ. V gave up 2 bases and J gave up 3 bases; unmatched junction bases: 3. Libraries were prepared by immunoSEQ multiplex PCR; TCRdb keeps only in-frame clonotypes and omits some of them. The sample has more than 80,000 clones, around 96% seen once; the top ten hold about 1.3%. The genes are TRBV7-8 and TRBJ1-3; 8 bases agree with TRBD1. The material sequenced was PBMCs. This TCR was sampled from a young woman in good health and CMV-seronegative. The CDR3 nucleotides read TGTGCCAGCAGCTTATACAGGGGGGATGGAAACACCATATATTTT. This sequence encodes CASSLYRGDGNTIYF.